These 14 T cell receptor beta chains came from one sample sequenced in a study of T cell repertoires in cytomegalovirus infection. Each CDR3 protein gets one entry after TCRdb re-called the reads with MiXCR. The table shows more than 150,000 distinct CDR3 sequences, with approximately 19% occurring only once. Sequenced material: PBMCs. Receptor source: a human donor in good health (CMV status not recorded). Some clones in this sample may be carry-over from other donors' samples.

This clonotype was counted a few times. The chain links TRBV12-3 or TRBV12-4 to TRBJ2-3, with no clear D. CDR3 length: 16 residues. V dropped 3 bases and J dropped 0 bases, with 13 bases sitting between them. In DNA form, the CDR3 reads TGTGCCAGCAGTTTCGAGGATGTTACTAGCACAGATACGCAGTATTTT. This codes for CASSFEDVTSTDTQYF.

The chain employs TRBV5-5 and TRBJ1-1; TRBD1 is a possible D gene (5 bases). CDR3 length equals 15 residues. Germline assignment: CDR1 SGHKS and CDR2 YYEKEE (reference sequence). The V and J ends lost 4 bases and 1 base respectively, with 14 bases between them. CDR3 sequence reads: CASSPGQGWNTEAFF. The CDR3 nucleotides read TGTGCCAGCAGCCCGGGGCAGGGATGGAACACTGAAGCTTTCTTT.

In the case of this clonotype: With a much larger clone just one base away, this may be a read error. The chain carries TRBV7-8 and TRBJ2-6; 8 nucleotides agree with TRBD1. The CDR3 loop spans 18 amino acids. Germline V gene lookup returns CDR1 SGHVS and CDR2 FQNEAQ. CDR3 sequence: CASSADRGPSSVANVLTF. The CDR3 DNA is TGTGCCAGCAGCGCAGACAGGGGCCCTAGCTCTGTGGCCAACGTCCTGACTTTC.

This clonotype has a handful of counts. The chain links TRBV7-8 to TRBJ2-1, with 8 nucleotides matching TRBD2. The CDR3 has 15 amino acids. Trimming removed 0 bases from V and 4 bases from J; junction bases left unmatched: 2. CDR1 and CDR2 (germline): SGHVS, FQNEAQ. Written as DNA, the CDR3 is TGTGCCAGCAGCTTAGCGGGACTAGGGTACAATGAGCAGTTCTTC. Translating it yields CASSLAGLGYNEQFF.

This clonotype was seen at least ten times. The chain recombines TRBV7-9 with TRBJ2-1, with no clear D. Germline CDR1 reads SEHNR; CDR2 reads FQNEAQ (reference sequence). The CDR3 loop spans 14 amino acids. V was trimmed by 5 bases and J by 4 bases, leaving 12 bases between them. The CDR3 protein is CASSPPPEYNEQFF. The CDR3 coding sequence is TGTGCCAGCAGCCCCCCGCCGGAATACAATGAGCAGTTCTTC.

The rearrangement links TRBV5-4 to TRBJ2-7; no definite D call. The V gene lost 0 bases and the J gene lost 5 bases, with 15 bases spanning the gap. This CDR3 has 15 residues. Germline V gene data show CDR1 as SGHNT and CDR2 as YYREEE (reference sequence). The CDR3 sequence: CASSLGGLPGDEQYF. CDR3 coding DNA: TGTGCCAGCAGCTTGGGTGGCCTCCCTGGGGACGAGCAGTACTTC.

This clonotype was counted a few times. The chain couples TRBV5-1 to TRBJ1-1; TRBD1 might be the D (5 bases). Trimming cost V 4 bases and J 1 base, with 14 bases left between them. The CDR3 has 15 residues. Per the germline V gene, CDR1 is SGHRS and CDR2 is YFSETQ. CDR3 bases: TGCGCCAGCAGCCCCGGGGGTGCCGGGAACACTGAAGCTTTCTTT. Amino acids: CASSPGGAGNTEAFF. Drawing the rest from reference TRBV5-1 and TRBJ1-1, the complete variable domain is KAGVTQTPRYLIKTRGQQVTLSCSPISGHRSVSWYQQTPGQGLQFLFEYFSETQRNKGNFPGRFSGRQFSNSRSEMNVSTLELGDSALYLCASSPGGAGNTEAFFGQGTRLTVV.

The CDR3 DNA is TGTGCCAGCAGTTCTTTCACATTAAACACTGAAGCTTTCTTT. Translating gives CASSSFTLNTEAFF. The J gene is TRBJ1-1, the V gene TRBV28; no clear D. Germline V CDR1 and CDR2: MDHEN, SYDVKM. This CDR3 has 14 residues. Trimming removed 4 bases from V and 2 bases from J, with 11 bases in between. The full variable domain, in which reference TRBV28 and TRBJ1-1 provide the parts outside the CDR3, is DVKVTQSSRYLVKRTGEKVFLECVQDMDHENMFWYRQDPGLGLRLIYFSYDVKMKEKGDIPEGYSVSREKKERFSLILESASTNQTSMYLCASSSFTLNTEAFFGQGTRLTVV.

The J gene is TRBJ2-5, the V gene TRBV7-6; TRBD1 matches 8 bases. The CDR3 extends over 18 amino acids. Looked up from germline, CDR1 is SGHVS and CDR2 is FNYEAQ. V lost 1 base and J lost 2; bases outside the gene matches: 12. The CDR3 is CASSLVGQGALDQETQYF. In DNA form, the CDR3 reads TGTGCCAGCAGCTTAGTGGGGCAGGGGGCGTTGGATCAAGAGACCCAGTACTTC.

This clonotype was detected a few times. The chain joins TRBV29-1 to TRBJ1-1, with 7 bases that match TRBD1. Losses at the gene ends were 7 bases for V and 7 bases for J; bases not matched to a gene: 9. There are 12 residues in the CDR3. Germline assignment: CDR1 SQVTM and CDR2 ANQGSEA. The CDR3 here is CSALRDSGEAFF. The CDR3 DNA sequence: TGCAGCGCCCTCCGGGACAGCGGTGAAGCTTTCTTT.

This clonotype has a count of ten or more. The rearrangement joins TRBV7-2 to TRBJ2-3; TRBD2 agrees at 9 bases. CDR3 length: 16 amino acids. Germline-derived CDR1 and CDR2 are SGHTA and FQGNSA. V gave up 3 bases and J gave up 5 bases; unmatched junction bases: 9. CDR3 DNA sequence: TGTGCCAGCAGCTTCGCTAGCGGGAATGTGGGAGATACGCAGTATTTT. Protein sequence: CASSFASGNVGDTQYF.

The chain couples TRBV10-3 to TRBJ1-4, with D unresolved. V lost 6 bases to trimming and J lost 11 bases, with 19 bases between them. There are 14 residues in the CDR3. Germline loops: CDR1 ENHRY, CDR2 SYGVKD. CDR3 coding DNA: TGTGCCATCAGGCCCGACACTCCCTCCGGGAAACTGTTTTTT. This codes for CAIRPDTPSGKLFF.

This clonotype is deemed medium-sized. The chain joins TRBV7-8 to TRBJ1-1; 7 bases agree with TRBD1. Germline lookup yields CDR1 SGHVS and CDR2 FQNEAQ. Trimming cost V 4 bases and J 5 bases; bases outside gene matches: 7. This CDR3 region has 14 residues. CDR3 residues: CASSSMTGRTEAFF. In DNA, the CDR3 is TGTGCCAGCAGCTCGATGACAGGGCGGACTGAAGCTTTCTTT.

The sample holds a few counts of this clonotype. The rearrangement joins TRBV10-1 to TRBJ1-1, with TRBD1 as a possible D gene (5 bases). Germline V gene sequence: CDR1 WNHNN, CDR2 SYGVQD (reference sequence). The CDR3 is 15 amino acids. The ends were cut back, 4 bases at V and 3 bases at J, with 15 bases in the middle. CDR3 sequence (DNA): TGCGCCAGCAGTGGACGGTGGGGGTCGGACACTGAAGCTTTCTTT. As protein: CASSGRWGSDTEAFF.